A selection of T cell receptor beta chains follows, all from one sample in a study of T cells in tumors after PD-1 blockade. The method was immunoSEQ multiplex PCR; TCRdb's version includes in-frame clones alone and lacks a portion of them. The sample lists 5,500 to 6,500 clones, roughly 80% occurring once. Sequenced material: PBMCs, taken after anti-PD-1 therapy. Every receptor here comes from a human donor with advanced basal cell or squamous cell carcinoma (not recorded which). Each CDR3 is given without its conserved first and last residue.

j_gene: TRBJ1-5; v_gene: TRBV5-4; CDR3aa: ASSMDRRSGAQH
j_gene: TRBJ1-2; v_gene: TRBV2; CDR3aa: ASSDNLGLHGYT
j_gene: TRBJ2-7; v_gene: TRBV7-2; CDR3aa: ASSLGKGYEQY
j_gene: TRBJ2-5; v_gene: TRBV18; CDR3aa: ASSPRGETQY
j_gene: TRBJ1-6; v_gene: TRBV6-6; CDR3aa: ASSRDSPSYNSPLH
j_gene: TRBJ1-2; v_gene: TRBV5-5; CDR3aa: ASRKTGGSHYGYT
j_gene: TRBJ2-2; v_gene: TRBV19; CDR3aa: ASSTRILIWTSGEENTGELF
j_gene: TRBJ2-1; v_gene: TRBV6-5; CDR3aa: ASSRGQGAGEQF
j_gene: TRBJ1-1; v_gene: TRBV5-6; CDR3aa: ASSSLPTPNTEAF
j_gene: TRBJ2-3; v_gene: TRBV6-5; CDR3aa: ASSSPSGDTDTQY
j_gene: TRBJ2-5; v_gene: TRBV7-9; CDR3aa: ASLGLVDQETQY
j_gene: TRBJ2-5; v_gene: TRBV18; CDR3aa: ASSPVTGGASGETQY
j_gene: TRBJ2-3; v_gene: TRBV4-1; CDR3aa: ASSLRQGATDTQY
j_gene: TRBJ2-2; v_gene: TRBV4-2; CDR3aa: ASSRERHTGELF
j_gene: TRBJ1-5; v_gene: TRBV6-4; CDR3aa: ASGRDKDSNQPQH
j_gene: TRBJ1-2; v_gene: TRBV7-2; CDR3aa: ASSSSGTGSGYT
j_gene: TRBJ1-1; v_gene: TRBV6-6; CDR3aa: ASRAGTGALVAF
j_gene: TRBJ2-5; v_gene: TRBV3-1/TRBV3-2; CDR3aa: ASSQARVRRETQY
j_gene: TRBJ2-7; v_gene: TRBV28; CDR3aa: ASSTTGTGISYEQY
j_gene: TRBJ2-3; v_gene: TRBV3-1/TRBV3-2; CDR3aa: ASSQGTSGGPYTQY
j_gene: TRBJ2-5; v_gene: TRBV2; CDR3aa: ASRNAGTKVETQY
j_gene: TRBJ2-1; v_gene: TRBV6-5; CDR3aa: ASSRGGGSYNEQF
j_gene: TRBJ1-2; v_gene: TRBV7-8; CDR3aa: ASSLTQAVGYT
j_gene: TRBJ1-4; v_gene: TRBV7-8; CDR3aa: ASSLGSSEKLF
j_gene: TRBJ1-6; v_gene: TRBV4-2; CDR3aa: ASSQVVGTVNSPLH
j_gene: TRBJ2-1; v_gene: TRBV7-2; CDR3aa: ASSYGGASREQF
j_gene: TRBJ1-1; v_gene: TRBV10-3; CDR3aa: AISADPKNTEAF
j_gene: TRBJ2-3; v_gene: TRBV5-1; CDR3aa: ASSLVARGTDTQY
j_gene: TRBJ1-2; v_gene: TRBV19; CDR3aa: ASSIALDSYGYT
j_gene: TRBJ1-4; v_gene: TRBV4-3; CDR3aa: ASSQSHEYGEKLF
j_gene: TRBJ2-3; v_gene: TRBV4-2; CDR3aa: ASSQVGVGTKYETDTQY
j_gene: TRBJ1-2; v_gene: TRBV3-1/TRBV3-2; CDR3aa: ASSQVSSYGYT
j_gene: TRBJ2-5; v_gene: TRBV12-5; CDR3aa: ASGLSPKAASLRFQETQY
j_gene: TRBJ1-4; v_gene: TRBV5-1; CDR3aa: ASSLEGRGKLF
j_gene: TRBJ1-1; v_gene: TRBV5-5; CDR3aa: ASSYGQGWNTEAF
j_gene: TRBJ1-1; v_gene: TRBV14; CDR3aa: ASSQDLEGKAF
j_gene: TRBJ1-5; v_gene: TRBV6-5; CDR3aa: ASSPQPGGNQPQH
j_gene: TRBJ2-3; v_gene: TRBV5-1; CDR3aa: ASSTSGTGEADTQY
j_gene: TRBJ1-2; v_gene: TRBV6-2/TRBV6-3; CDR3aa: ASSLTDSNYGYT
j_gene: TRBJ1-2; v_gene: TRBV10-2; CDR3aa: ASKGTGSSVYGYT
j_gene: TRBJ1-2; v_gene: TRBV7-9; CDR3aa: ASSSRTSGGYT
j_gene: TRBJ2-7; v_gene: TRBV28; CDR3aa: ASSLYGRDLEQY
j_gene: TRBJ1-1; v_gene: TRBV10-2; CDR3aa: ASRGIGMNTEAF
j_gene: TRBJ1-1; v_gene: TRBV6-4; CDR3aa: ASKLQGANTEAF